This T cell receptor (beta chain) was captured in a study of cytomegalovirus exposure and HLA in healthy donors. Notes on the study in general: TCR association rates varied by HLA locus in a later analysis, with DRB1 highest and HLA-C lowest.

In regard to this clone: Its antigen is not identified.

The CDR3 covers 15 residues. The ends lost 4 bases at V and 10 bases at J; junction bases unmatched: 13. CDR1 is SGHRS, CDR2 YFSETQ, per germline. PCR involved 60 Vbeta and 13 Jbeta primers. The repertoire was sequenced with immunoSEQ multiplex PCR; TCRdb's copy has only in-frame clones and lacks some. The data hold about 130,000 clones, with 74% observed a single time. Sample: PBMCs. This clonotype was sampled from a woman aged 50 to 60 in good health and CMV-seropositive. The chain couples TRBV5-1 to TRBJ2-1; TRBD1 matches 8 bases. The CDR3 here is CASSLSGTGYGEQFF. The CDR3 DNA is TGCGCCAGCAGCCTGTCCGGGACAGGTTATGGAGAGCAGTTCTTC.